These T cell receptor beta chains were read from a single sample in a study of shared clonotypes between healthy human individuals. TCRdb's copy holds only in-frame clones and misses some; the assay was immunoSEQ multiplex PCR. The sample records about 1 million clones, 65% to 80% being singletons. Sequenced input: memory CD4+ T cells sorted from blood. These receptors were collected from a man between 18 and 29 years old in good health. Each CDR3 is given with its conserved first and last residue. A D gene is named only where the DNA matches it firmly. Only some rows state a clone size, as once, few, many or a class for expanded clones.

>14|TRBV10-2|-|-|TRBJ2-3
TGCGCCAGCAGTGATAGGCTTATCACAGATACGCAGTATTTT
CASSDRLITDTQYF
>13|TRBV18|-|-|TRBJ1-6
TGTGCCAGCACCCGGATGGATAATTCACCCCTCCACTTT
CASTRMDNSPLHF
>17|TRBV10-3|once|TRBD2|TRBJ2-3
TGTGCCACCTCGGTGACTAGCGGGTTTTCTAGCACAGATACGCAGTATTTT
CATSVTSGFSSTDTQYF
>17|TRBV6-1|-|-|TRBJ1-2
TGTGCCAGCAGTGAAAGCCTGGGTTCGAAGGGGGACTATGGCTACACCTTC
CASSESLGSKGDYGYTF
>13|TRBV12-2|-|-|TRBJ1-4
TGTGCAAGTCGCACAGGGGGAGAGGAAAAACTGTTTTTT
CASRTGGEEKLFF
>14|TRBV25-1|-|-|TRBJ2-7
TGTGCCAGCAGTGAAGGAGAAAAAGGGCTCGAGCAGTACTTC
CASSEGEKGLEQYF
>15|TRBV15|-|TRBD1|TRBJ2-7
TGTGCCACCAGCAGCCCTAGACAGGGGACCTACGAGCAGTACTTC
CATSSPRQGTYEQYF
>15|TRBV7-2|-|TRBD2|TRBJ2-5
TGTGCCAGCAGAGCCGGGACTAGCGCCACGGGGACCCAGTACTTC
CASRAGTSATGTQYF
>12|TRBV27|-|-|TRBJ1-6
TGTGCCAGCAGTCTTTATAATTCACCCCTCCACTTT
CASSLYNSPLHF
>15|TRBV10-3|many|-|TRBJ2-1
TGTGCCATCAGTGCTTTCCTCGGGACTCAGGATGAGCAGTTCTTC
CAISAFLGTQDEQFF
>15|TRBV5-1|-|TRBD1|TRBJ2-7
TGCGCCAGCAGCTCATCGGGACAGAACTCCTACGAGCAGTACTTC
CASSSSGQNSYEQYF
>14|TRBV10-1|once|TRBD2|TRBJ2-1
TGCGCCAGCACCTCACAAGGGACTAACAATGAGCAGTTCTTC
CASTSQGTNNEQFF
>19|TRBV11-2|-|TRBD2|TRBJ2-1
TGTGCCAGCAGCCTGGGGACTAGCGGGGAAATTGGGATCTACAATGAGCAGTTCTTC
CASSLGTSGEIGIYNEQFF
>15|TRBV13|-|-|TRBJ2-2
TGTGCCAGCAGCTTACTTCCTAAGGACACCGGGGAGCTGTTTTTT
CASSLLPKDTGELFF
>16|TRBV7-2|-|TRBD1|TRBJ2-5
TGTGCCAGCAGCTTAGGGGGGACAGGGGGCAAAGAGACCCAGTACTTC
CASSLGGTGGKETQYF
>13|TRBV5-1|once|-|TRBJ2-5
TGCGCCAGCAGCTTGAAGGGGTCAGAGACCCAGTACTTC
CASSLKGSETQYF
>12|TRBV12-2|-|-|TRBJ2-7
TGTGCAACCTTGGCGTTCTGCCACGAGCAGTACTTC
CATLAFCHEQYF
>11|TRBV5-5|-|-|TRBJ2-1
TGTGCCAGCAGCTTGGGGAATGAGCAGTTCTTC
CASSLGNEQFF
>14|TRBV7-9|-|TRBD2|TRBJ2-1
TGTGCCAGCAGTTCCGACTTAGGTGGGACTAGTCAGTTCTTC
CASSSDLGGTSQFF
>13|TRBV28|-|TRBD2|TRBJ2-7
TGTGCCAGCAGCCTTGGGGGGAGGGACGAGCAGTACTTC
CASSLGGRDEQYF
>12|TRBV21-1|-|-|TRBJ2-7
TGTGCCAGCAGCACATACGGGGGAGAGCAGTACTTC
CASSTYGGEQYF
>18|TRBV7-9|-|TRBD2|TRBJ2-2
TGTGCCAGCAGCTTACAGAGCGTTAGCGGGAGTAACACCGGGGAGCTGTTTTTT
CASSLQSVSGSNTGELFF
>14|TRBV7-9|-|-|TRBJ2-5
TGTGCCAGCAGCCATACTCCCTCAGGGGAGACCCAGTACTTC
CASSHTPSGETQYF
>16|TRBV5-6|-|-|TRBJ1-4
TGTGCCAGCAGCTTGGTATCGGGATCGGGGTATGAAAAACTGTTTTTT
CASSLVSGSGYEKLFF
>15|TRBV13|-|-|TRBJ2-1
TGTGCCAGCAGCTCCTTACAAGTCCCCTACAATGAGCAGTTCTTC
CASSSLQVPYNEQFF
>12|TRBV27|-|TRBD2|TRBJ2-7
TGTGCCAGCAGTACGCCGGGACTAGCGCCAGTCTTC
CASSTPGLAPVF
>13|TRBV10-3|-|-|TRBJ1-5
TGTGCCATCAGTGAGACAGGGCACCAGCCCCAGCATTTT
CAISETGHQPQHF
>18|TRBV5-4|-|-|TRBJ1-2
TGTGCCAGCAGGGAAACAGGGCAACCAACCACATCGAACTATGGCTACACCTTC
CASRETGQPTTSNYGYTF
>14|TRBV11-2|-|-|TRBJ2-2
TGTGCCAGCAGCTTACGGTGGGGCACCGGGGAGCTGTTTTTT
CASSLRWGTGELFF
>13|TRBV29-1|-|-|TRBJ1-2
TGCAGCGTTGAAAACGTTGGGGTGGGTGGCTACACCTTC
CSVENVGVGGYTF
>13|TRBV11-2|few|-|TRBJ2-1
TGTGCCAGCAGCATTAACCTCTACAATGAGCAGTTCTTC
CASSINLYNEQFF
>16|TRBV5-1|-|-|TRBJ1-1
TGCGCCAGCAGCCCCCAGGGGAAAGGGGGGAACACTGAAGCTTTCTTT
CASSPQGKGGNTEAFF
>15|TRBV5-1|-|TRBD2|TRBJ2-3
TGCGCCAGCAGCTTAGAGCGGGGGAGCACAGATACGCAGTATTTT
CASSLERGSTDTQYF
>17|TRBV4-2|-|TRBD2|TRBJ2-1
TGTGCCAGCAGCCAAGATGACCCGGGAGGGTTTTCGTATGAGCAGTTCTTC
CASSQDDPGGFSYEQFF
>15|TRBV6-1|-|-|TRBJ2-1
TGTGCCAGCAGTCAAGACAGGTCGGGCAACAATGAGCAGTTCTTC
CASSQDRSGNNEQFF
>14|TRBV6-6|-|-|TRBJ2-1
TGTGCCAGCAGGGGCAGGGTATCCTACAATGAGCAGTTCTTC
CASRGRVSYNEQFF
>15|TRBV9|-|-|TRBJ2-5
TGTGCCAGCAGCAAATCCGGAGACCCCTTTGAGACCCAGTACTTC
CASSKSGDPFETQYF
>13|TRBV7-2|-|-|TRBJ2-5
TGTGCCAGCAGCCAGCGGTCGGGGCTGACCCAGTACTTC
CASSQRSGLTQYF
>13|TRBV7-3|once|-|TRBJ2-7
TGTGCCAGCAGCTTTCAGGGATCCTACGAGCAGTACTTC
CASSFQGSYEQYF
>16|TRBV18|-|-|TRBJ1-3
TGTGCCAGCTCACCCACCACGTCCGGATCTGGAAACACCATATATTTT
CASSPTTSGSGNTIYF
>13|TRBV6-5|-|-|TRBJ1-5
TGTGCCAGCAGAAAAGGACAGAATCAGCCCCAGCATTTT
CASRKGQNQPQHF
>16|TRBV7-9|-|TRBD1|TRBJ1-3
TGTGCCACCCCAGGAGGGACAGGGAGCTCTGGAAACACCATATATTTT
CATPGGTGSSGNTIYF
>13|TRBV5-5|-|-|TRBJ2-5
TGTGCCAGCACCACAGGAGTCCAAGAGACCCAGTACTTC
CASTTGVQETQYF
>13|TRBV19|-|-|TRBJ1-5
TGTGCCAGTAGTAGAGACCGGAATCAGCCCCAGCATTTT
CASSRDRNQPQHF
>13|TRBV19|-|-|TRBJ2-7
TGTGCCAGTAGTGGTCGTCAGGGCTACGAGCAGTACTTC
CASSGRQGYEQYF